This T cell receptor (beta chain) was sequenced for a study of TIL therapy for anti-PD-1-resistant metastatic lung cancer. Study details: Tumor harvest preceded PD-1/PD-L1 blockade, followed by nivolumab treatment. By whole-exome sequencing, median non-synonymous tumor mutation burden was less than 1.6 mutations per megabase. Patients had a median age of almost 55 years (range roughly 38-75).

Specified time point: pre-treatment sample, taken before nivolumab and TIL therapy. This clone was counted only a few times. Sequencing used immunoSEQ v3. Sequenced by immunoSEQ multiplex PCR; TCRdb stores in-frame clones only, minus some. The sample lists tens of thousands of clones, 55% to 70% occurring once. The germline V and J ends were trimmed by 6 bases and 1 base, with 12 bases remaining between them. Germline CDR1 is GTSNPN and CDR2 is SVGIG (reference sequence). The CDR3 extends over 13 amino acids. The receptor's source is a person between 25 and 79 years old with non-small cell lung cancer. J is TRBJ1-1 and V is TRBV30; no clear D gene. Material: blood, obtained at baseline. CDR3 sequence: CACSFGGNTEAFF. The DNA of the CDR3 is TGTGCCTGTTCCTTTGGTGGGAACACTGAAGCTTTCTTT. Together with reference TRBV30 and TRBJ1-1, the CDR3 gives the full variable domain: SQTIHQWPATLVQPVGSPLSLECTVEGTSNPNLYWYRQAAGRGLQLLFYSVGIGQISSEVPQNLSASRPQDRQFILSSKKLLLSDSGFYLCACSFGGNTEAFFGQGTRLTVV.